The text below deals with one T cell receptor (beta chain). This record comes from a study of shared clonotypes between healthy human individuals. Across the whole study: Per donor, CD8 memory used one plate, CD8 naive used two, CD4 memory used three and CD4 naive used three.

Germline CDR1 SGHAT, CDR2 FQDESV (reference sequence). This CDR3 has 14 amino acids. V lost 2 bases, J lost 8 bases, and 8 bases stayed unmatched. Sequencing was performed with immunoSEQ multiplex PCR; in TCRdb, only in-frame clones are kept and a portion is missing. The sample carries millions of clones, more than 80% recorded once. The TCR was taken from a man aged 18-30 years in good health. Some clones in this sample may be carry-over from other donors' samples. Sequences were obtained from naive CD4+ T cells from PBMCs. Noted subset: CD45RA+ positively selected. The genes are TRBV11-1 and TRBJ1-2, with 7 bases fitting TRBD1. The DNA for the CDR3 is TGTGCCAGCAGCTTAATGAAGGGGGCTGGCGGCTACACCTTC. It translates to CASSLMKGAGGYTF.